Listed below are T cell receptor beta chains from one sample, sequenced in a study of vaccination effects on CD4 cells after COVID-19. These TCRs are of unknown antigen specificity. This table comes from immunoSEQ multiplex PCR, and its TCRdb copy is limited to in-frame clones, with some not included. This table holds around 69,000 clones, about 74% found once. The source was CD4+ T cells from PBMCs cultured with HCoV-229E spike peptides, collected after COVID-19 vaccination. The receptors shown here come from a human donor who received a COVID-19 vaccine. Both conserved end residues are part of each CDR3. A D gene is named only where the DNA matches it firmly. The size field is filled for only some rows; it gives once, few, many or a size class.

>TRBJ2-1|.|TRBV7-2|TRBD2
TGTGCCAGCAGCTTAGCCTTACTAGCGGGGGGCCACAATGAGCAGTTCTTC
CASSLALLAGGHNEQFF
>TRBJ1-3|few|TRBV7-2|.
TGTGCCAGCAGCTTAGAGGGTCTAAACGGAAACACCATATATTTT
CASSLEGLNGNTIYF
>TRBJ2-1|.|TRBV2|.
TGTGCCAGCAGTGAAGAGGGGTGGCGAGGAAATGAGCAGTTCTTC
CASSEEGWRGNEQFF
>TRBJ2-1|.|TRBV19|.
TGTGCCAGTAGCATCTCCGATTTCAATGAGCAGTTCTTC
CASSISDFNEQFF
>TRBJ1-2|.|TRBV10-2|TRBD1
TGCGCCAGCAGTGAGGGGGGTCTCCGGGACAGGGTGTTTGGGTGGTATGGCTACACCTTC
CASSEGGLRDRVFGWYGYTF
>TRBJ2-2|.|TRBV3-1/TRBV3-2|.
TGTGCCAGCAGCCAAAGAGGCACCGGGGAGCTGTTTTTT
CASSQRGTGELFF
>TRBJ2-2|.|TRBV5-1|.
TGCGCCAGCAGCACCGGGACGGCGAACACCGGGGAGCTGTTTTTT
CASSTGTANTGELFF
>TRBJ1-3|.|TRBV27|.
TGTGCCAGCAGTTCCAGCTCTGGAAACACCATATATTTT
CASSSSSGNTIYF
>TRBJ1-2|.|TRBV2|.
TGTGCCAGCAGTGAAATGACAACGAGGGATGGCTACACCTTC
CASSEMTTRDGYTF
>TRBJ2-1|.|TRBV19|.
TGTGCCAGTACCTACGGCCCCGGGCGTGAGCAGTTCTTC
CASTYGPGREQFF
>TRBJ2-2|.|TRBV5-4|TRBD1
TGTGCCAGCAGCAGGCCGACAGGGGCGGAGAACACCGGGGAGCTGTTTTTT
CASSRPTGAENTGELFF
>TRBJ2-3|.|TRBV19|.
TGTGCCAGTAGTATCCACAGGTCGACGAGCACAGATACGCAGTATTTT
CASSIHRSTSTDTQYF
>TRBJ2-2|.|TRBV5-6|.
TGTGCCAGCAGCCTACAGCGGAACACCGGGGAGCTGTTTTTT
CASSLQRNTGELFF
>TRBJ2-3|.|TRBV27|.
TGTGCCACCTCCGGGACTGGAATCACAGATACGCAGTATTTT
CATSGTGITDTQYF
>TRBJ1-6|.|TRBV5-6|TRBD1
TGTGCCAGCAGCACCGGGACAGCGGCTTCACCCCTCCACTTT
CASSTGTAASPLHF
>TRBJ1-5|.|TRBV19|.
TGTGCCAGTACGAGGGGCCCGTATAGCAATCAGCCCCAGCATTTT
CASTRGPYSNQPQHF
>TRBJ2-3|.|TRBV12-3/TRBV12-4|.
TGTGCCAGCAGTCTCATCACAGATACGCAGTATTTT
CASSLITDTQYF
>TRBJ2-1|.|TRBV15|.
TGTGCCACCAGCAGAGGACGCACGGGGGGCACAGGCCATGAGCAGTTCTTC
CATSRGRTGGTGHEQFF
>TRBJ1-3|.|TRBV10-1|.
TGCGCCAGCACCGATACCTCTCGGAGGGGGACCTCTGGAAACACCATATATTTT
CASTDTSRRGTSGNTIYF
>TRBJ2-3|once|TRBV28|TRBD2
TGTGCCAGCAGAGGGGCGAGGCGGGGGGACACAGATACGCAGTATTTT
CASRGARRGDTDTQYF
>TRBJ2-2|.|TRBV4-3|.
TGCGCCAGCAGCCAAGATCCTGGAGACAGGGAGCTGTTTTTT
CASSQDPGDRELFF
>TRBJ1-5|.|TRBV24-1|.
TGTGCCACCAGTGATTTTGGCAATCAGCCCCAGCATTTT
CATSDFGNQPQHF
>TRBJ2-2|.|TRBV7-3|TRBD2
TGTGCCAGCAGCCCTGCTAGCGGGGGATATCCCGGGGAGCTGTTTTTT
CASSPASGGYPGELFF
>TRBJ2-4|.|TRBV7-8|TRBD2
TGTGCCAGCAGCTCGGGACTAGCGGGGGGGCCAGGCAAAAACATTCAGTACTTC
CASSSGLAGGPGKNIQYF
>TRBJ2-1|.|TRBV10-2|.
TGCGCCAGCAGTGAGAGTTACGGGAAGCAGTTCTTC
CASSESYGKQFF
>TRBJ1-1|few|TRBV7-2|.
TGTGCCAGCAGCTTAGTTTCGGGAGGAGGTAAGAGAGCTGAAGCTTTCTTT
CASSLVSGGGKRAEAFF
>TRBJ2-5|.|TRBV11-2|TRBD1
TGTGCCAGCAGCTTATTGAGCAGGGGGCCAGGAGAGACCCAGTACTTC
CASSLLSRGPGETQYF
>TRBJ1-2|.|TRBV2|.
TGTGCCAGCATGCGGGTGGCAGGGGTGTATGGCTACACCTTC
CASMRVAGVYGYTF
>TRBJ2-5|.|TRBV11-3|.
TGTGCCAGCAGCCCCGGTGGTTGGGGGGAGACCCAGTACTTC
CASSPGGWGETQYF
>TRBJ1-2|.|TRBV7-8|TRBD1
TGTGCCAGCAGGCGGGGGGAGACAGGGAGACATGGCTACACCTTC
CASRRGETGRHGYTF
>TRBJ1-1|once|TRBV5-1|.
TGCGCCAGCAGCTTGGTGGCGGGGGAGAACACTGAAGCTTTCTTT
CASSLVAGENTEAFF
>TRBJ1-3|few|TRBV3-1/TRBV3-2|.
TGTGCCAGCAGACTAGGGGGCTCTGGAAACACCATATATTTT
CASRLGGSGNTIYF
>TRBJ2-1|.|TRBV24-1|TRBD1
TGTGCCACCAGTGATTTACAGGGGGCGAGTCGAAATGAGCAGTTCTTC
CATSDLQGASRNEQFF